The sequence of this T cell receptor (beta chain) was determined in a study of shared clonotypes between healthy human individuals (dated by TCRdb to the early 2020s). For context, the study as a whole: The cohort included a few men and a couple of women between 18 and 49 years of age. For each donor, CD4 naive and CD4 memory were each run on three plates, CD8 naive on two plates, and CD8 memory on one plate. The study deeply sequenced blood TCR repertoires of about 5 healthy adults to estimate repertoire size and the extent of clonotype sharing between individuals. Different laboratories and diverse techniques were used to prepare libraries and sequence TCR repertoires, to increase sequencing depth and limit assay-specific biases. Leukapheresis yielded between about 0.85 and 10 billion PBMCs per donor. Beyond this particular receptor, the publication reports: Naive subsets generally had larger estimated clonotype richness than memory subsets did. The small number of donors limited the genetic and exposure-history diversity represented. Sampling was limited to blood, and TCR repertoires in tissue likely differ from TCR repertoires in blood. Higher generation probabilities were observed for clonotypes shared by all four sorted-subset donors than for non-shared clonotypes. Pairwise subsampling led to the expectation that sequencing depth would affect the degree of clonotype sharing among donors. Incomplete sequencing was indicated by rarefaction of sorted-subset datasets, despite the large sequencing depth. Across four donors, about 4.5% of naive CD4, roughly 3.5% of naive CD8, about 2.3% of memory CD4, and 0.4% to 0.45% of memory CD8 clonotypes were shared.

Using the deep immunoSEQ assay, multiplex PCR amplified TCR CDR3 regions from genomic DNA. For each cell subset, the extracted genomic DNA was distributed evenly across all wells of several immunoSEQ 96-well plates, and each plate served as one replicate. For sorted subsets, about 200 ng genomic DNA, equal to some 30,000 T cell genomes, was loaded into each replicate PCR. Purified libraries were measured with a Qubit 3.0 fluorometer, size-checked on a Bioanalyzer 2100, and measured again with the KAPA Library Quantification kit. Each immunoSEQ 96-well plate was sequenced on its own single-read 150-cycle Illumina NextSeq 550 flow cell. On the study's bioinformatics: Because only junctional sequences without quality scores were contained in the immunoSEQ output, filtering matching that applied to full-length reads could not be performed. To assign V/J genes and CDR3, sequences were annotated using PyIR, a Python wrapper for IgBLAST v1.9, with IMGT germline references. Reads with weak V/J assignments (E-value above 1e-6), missing CDR3, stop codons, out-of-frame junctions, or ambiguous translated residues were removed. V3J clonotypes were defined by identical inferred V gene, J gene, and CDR3 amino acid sequence. To compute the percentage overlap between repertoires, the number of shared unique clonotypes was divided by the size of the smaller repertoire. Richness of each repertoire was evaluated using RTK rarefaction, the Chao1 estimator, and Recon v2.1 estimates of unobserved clonotypes. For all TCRbeta clonotypes obtained by the gDNA method from a few donors, generation probabilities were computed with OLGA. Here the immuneACCESS table is served through TCRdb, limited to in-frame sequences with V and J called. Missing clones are a known gap in these copies; in checked studies unresolved V genes cover under half, and the rest lacks a known reason. V and J calls plus clone size are reproduced from that table; the DNA served to infer D and trimming. Across this sample there are 2 million to 2.5 million clones, with approximately 95% seen only once. Of the sample, around 0.13% is held by the ten largest clones.

The donors were healthy, HIV-negative adults who had no recently reported acute infections or vaccinations. All donors were Caucasian adults living in Nashville, Tennessee, USA. CD4+ T cells were enriched through magnetic negative selection, after which naive cells were positively selected on CD45RA and the remaining negative fraction served as the memory subset. Blood was collected by leukapheresis, and PBMCs were isolated by Ficoll-Histopaque density gradient centrifugation and then cryopreserved in liquid nitrogen vapor phase. Analytical flow cytometry was used to check the purity and quantity of every magnetically sorted T cell population. From each sorted fraction, genomic DNA was isolated and quantified by UV absorbance on a Nanodrop 2000c. Reading from cysteine to phenylalanine, the CDR3 counts 14 amino acids. Only the CDR3 portion is preserved as DNA: 42 bases, with reading frame beginning at the first base. Via the germline V gene (reference sequence), CDR1 is LNHDA and CDR2 SQIVND. V is clipped by 3 bases and J by 6 bases, and the sequence between their germline boundaries is 9 bases long.

To note about this clone: Its cognate antigen has yet to be identified. The sample holds no much larger clone one base away, and base qualities are not on file.

This TCR was sampled from a man younger than 35 in good health. The rearrangement combines TRBV19 with TRBJ1-6; there is no confident call for the D gene. The material sequenced was naive CD4+ T cells sorted from blood. What the cell subset or site label conveys for this sample: CD45RA+ positively selected. The sequenced DNA: TGTGCCAGTAGTATCTCCCCAGCTAATTCACCCCTCCACTTT. It codes for CASSISPANSPLHF.